These 19 T cell receptor beta chains were sequenced from one sample in a study of Tregs in tolerant kidney transplant recipients. Clones were sequenced by immunoSEQ multiplex PCR, and TCRdb holds only the in-frame ones, with some missing. The table records more than 90,000 clones, roughly 93% of them present only once. Sequenced sample: CD4+ T cells from blood. The source of these receptors is a human donor in good health.

This chain joins TRBV27 and TRBJ2-7, with 10 bases identical to TRBD2. V lost 0 bases to trimming and J lost 2 bases; unmatched junction nucleotides: 7. Germline CDR1 MNHEY, CDR2 SMNVEV (reference sequence). The CDR3 length is 17 residues. CDR3 DNA sequence: TGTGCCAGCAGTTTATCGAGGACTAGCGGAGGGCCCTACGAGCAGTACTTC. This encodes CASSLSRTSGGPYEQYF.

This chain connects TRBV4-2 to TRBJ1-2; D is uncertain. The CDR3 has 16 residues. CDR1 and CDR2 (germline): LGHNA, YNFKEQ. The V gene lost 1 base and the J gene lost 1 base, with 13 bases spanning the gap. CDR3 bases: TGTGCCAGCAGCCAAGTTGTTAGGGCTAGTAACTATGGCTACACCTTC. Amino acids: CASSQVVRASNYGYTF.

This clone was picked up a small number of times. The chain employs TRBV5-1 and TRBJ2-1; 9 positions match TRBD1. The CDR3 runs to 17 residues. Germline V gives CDR1 SGHRS, CDR2 YFSETQ. The trim removed 5 bases at V and 0 bases at J, leaving 9 bases unmatched. The CDR3: CASRYTDRGNSYNEQFF. The CDR3 DNA is TGCGCCAGCAGATACACGGACAGGGGCAACTCCTACAATGAGCAGTTCTTC. The whole variable domain, filled in from reference TRBV5-1 and TRBJ2-1, reads KAGVTQTPRYLIKTRGQQVTLSCSPISGHRSVSWYQQTPGQGLQFLFEYFSETQRNKGNFPGRFSGRQFSNSRSEMNVSTLELGDSALYLCASRYTDRGNSYNEQFFGPGTRLTVL.

The chain combines TRBV29-1 with TRBJ2-1, with D possibly matching TRBD2 (6 bases). The CDR3 runs to 11 residues. Per germline, CDR1 SQVTM and CDR2 ANQGSEA. The CDR3 is CTGGVYNEQFF. The CDR3, as DNA: TGCACCGGAGGGGTTTACAATGAGCAGTTCTTC.

This clone appeared a single time. The chain has TRBV30 and TRBJ1-2; D is possibly TRBD1 (6 bases). CDR1 and CDR2 (germline): GTSNPN, SVGIG (reference sequence). The CDR3 loop spans 20 amino acids. V gave up 0 bases and J gave up 2 bases, with 28 bases separating them. The CDR3 coding sequence is TGTGCCTGGAGTGTACCCCGTCGGGGGGCGCGAGATCTCGTCAACTATGGCTACACCTTC. Its translation: CAWSVPRRGARDLVNYGYTF.

V is TRBV2 and J is TRBJ1-5; no clear D. CDR1 is SNHLY, CDR2 FYNNEI, per germline. This CDR3 is built from 14 residues. V was pared by 3 bases and J by 5 bases, with 11 bases between. CDR3 in DNA: TGTGCCAGCAGTGATAAGCTTAGGGATCAGCCCCAGCATTTT. Protein product: CASSDKLRDQPQHF.

The table lists this clone with a few counts. The chain is built from TRBV5-8 and TRBJ2-7; D gene unclear. The CDR3 consists of 13 residues. V gave up 6 bases and J gave up 0 bases, with 10 bases separating them. Germline assignment: CDR1 SGHTS and CDR2 YDEGEE. The CDR3 sequence: CASNPLSSYEQYF. CDR3 coding DNA: TGTGCCAGCAACCCGTTGAGCTCCTACGAGCAGTACTTC.

The chain recombines TRBV6-4 with TRBJ2-5; perhaps TRBD1 as D (5 bases). V lost 0 bases to trimming and J lost 11 bases, with 13 bases between them. Germline values: CDR1 MRHNA, CDR2 SNTAGT. This CDR3 is built from 13 residues. The chain's CDR3 is CASSDSQGPGQYF. In nucleotides, the CDR3 is TGTGCCAGCAGTGACTCTCAGGGCCCAGGGCAGTACTTC.

The V and J genes are TRBV18 and TRBJ2-5; 8 positions agree with TRBD1. The ends lost 3 bases at V and 1 base at J; junction bases unmatched: 1. The CDR3 is 14 residues long. Germline lookup yields CDR1 KGHSH and CDR2 LQKENI. CDR3 in DNA: TGTGCCAGCTCACCGGACAGGGTCCAAGAGACCCAGTACTTC. It yields the protein CASSPDRVQETQYF.

The genes are TRBV5-1 and TRBJ1-2; D not resolved. The CDR3 has 14 amino acids. The V gene lost 0 bases and the J gene lost 7 bases, with 13 bases spanning the gap. Looked up from germline, CDR1 is SGHRS and CDR2 is YFSETQ. The CDR3 DNA sequence: TGCGCCAGCAGCTTGGATCCAGGAGACCCTGGCTACACCTTC. It codes for CASSLDPGDPGYTF.

This chain joins TRBV30 and TRBJ1-1; perhaps TRBD1 as D (5 bases). Per germline, CDR1 GTSNPN and CDR2 SVGIG (reference sequence). V lost 0 bases and J lost 3, with 14 bases in between. The CDR3 spans 15 residues. The CDR3 coding sequence is TGTGCCTGGAGTGTCGTCGCAGGGTGGGACACTGAAGCTTTCTTT. Translated: CAWSVVAGWDTEAFF.

This chain connects TRBV9 to TRBJ2-3, with TRBD1 matching over 7 bases. This CDR3 region has 14 residues. Germline CDR1 is SGDLS and CDR2 is YYNGEE. The junction had 3 bases not matched to a gene; V was cut back by 1 base and J by 4 bases. CDR3 nucleotides: TGTGCCAGCAGCGTAAGAAGGGGGCCAGATACGCAGTATTTT. Residues: CASSVRRGPDTQYF.

A note on this clone: One end of the junction is discordant with germline, which a read error may explain. This sequence joins TRBV6-6 and TRBJ2-2; perhaps D is TRBD1 or TRBD2 (5 bases each). Per germline, CDR1 MNHNY and CDR2 SVGAGI (reference sequence). The CDR3 is made up of 14 amino acids. The CDR3, as DNA: TGTGCCTGCAGAGGGGTATCTAACACCGGGGAGCTGTTTTTT. Residues: CACRGVSNTGELFF.

V usage is TRBV19 and J usage is TRBJ2-4; weak D call: TRBD1 (5 bases). Trimming pared 0 bases from V and 9 bases from J, leaving 6 bases between. This CDR3 region has 12 residues. In germline, CDR1 is LNHDA, CDR2 SQIVND (reference sequence). The CDR3, as DNA: TGTGCCAGTAGTATAGATCAGGGCATTCAGTACTTC. It encodes CASSIDQGIQYF.

This chain links TRBV18 with TRBJ1-4; no definite D call. V lost 6 bases and J 0 bases, leaving 11 bases between the germline ends. Germline V gives CDR1 KGHSH, CDR2 LQKENI. There are 15 residues in the CDR3. This CDR3 reads CASSETLTTNEKLFF. DNA of the CDR3: TGTGCCAGCTCCGAGACACTCACAACTAATGAAAAACTGTTTTTT. Full variable domain (outside the CDR3, taken from reference TRBV18 and TRBJ1-4): NAGVMQNPRHLVRRRGQEARLRCSPMKGHSHVYWYRQLPEEGLKFMVYLQKENIIDESGMPKERFSAEFPKEGPSILRIQQVVRGDSAAYFCASSETLTTNEKLFFGSGTQLSVL.

This clone occurred once. The chain uses TRBV18 and TRBJ1-4, with D possibly being TRBD1 (5 bases). With 3 bases removed from V and 4 bases from J, the gap between germline ends came to 9 bases. The germline gives CDR1 KGHSH, CDR2 LQKENI. The CDR3 contains 14 residues. CDR3 sequence reads: CASSPLGLNEKLFF. The CDR3 DNA reads as TGTGCCAGCTCACCTTTGGGGCTTAATGAAAAACTGTTTTTT. Full variable domain (outside the CDR3, taken from reference TRBV18 and TRBJ1-4): NAGVMQNPRHLVRRRGQEARLRCSPMKGHSHVYWYRQLPEEGLKFMVYLQKENIIDESGMPKERFSAEFPKEGPSILRIQQVVRGDSAAYFCASSPLGLNEKLFFGSGTQLSVL.

The CDR3 DNA sequence: TGTGCCAGCAGCCCCCGCGACCGGAATATGAACACTGAAGCTTTCTTT. Protein: CASSPRDRNMNTEAFF. This rearrangement joins TRBV2 to TRBJ1-1, with no clear D. The CDR3 runs 16 residues. V was clipped by 6 bases and J by 0 bases, with 17 bases between them. Germline V CDR1 and CDR2: SNHLY, FYNNEI. Filled out from reference TRBV2 and TRBJ1-1, the complete variable domain reads EPEVTQTPSHQVTQMGQEVILRCVPISNHLYFYWYRQILGQKVEFLVSFYNNEISEKSEIFDDQFSVERPDGSNFTLKIRSTKLEDSAMYFCASSPRDRNMNTEAFFGQGTRLTVV.

This clone was found a few times. The V gene is TRBV4-1, the J gene TRBJ1-6, with D hard to call. Trimming took 5 bases from V and 6 from J, leaving 5 bases between them. Germline lookup yields CDR1 MGHRA and CDR2 YSYEKL. CDR3 length equals 12 residues. CDR3 bases: TGCGCCAGCAGCAGGATTAATTCACCCCTCCACTTT. This translates into CASSRINSPLHF.

CDR3 region: CASRIPTVNYGYTF. The CDR3 DNA reads as TGCGCCAGCAGGATTCCAACAGTGAACTATGGCTACACCTTC. The V and J genes are TRBV5-1 and TRBJ1-2; D ambiguous. Trimming cost V 5 bases and J 2 bases, with 13 bases left between them. The germline CDR1 and CDR2 sequences are SGHRS and YFSETQ. The CDR3 has 14 amino acids.